The 31 T cell receptor beta chains below were found in one sample sequenced in a study of blood T cells in healthy people across ages. Next came a second PCR, run for about 7 to 12 cycles, which used a sample-barcoded 5' primer along with a J-beta primer mix. MiXCR, applied by TCRdb to the 5' RACE reads, yields one record per CDR3 protein. The sample consists of about 670,000 distinct CDR3 sequences, over 40% of them appearing once. Sequences were obtained from blood. These receptors were obtained from a man at least 80 years old in good health.

The chain uses TRBV9 and TRBJ2-1; a possible D gene is TRBD1 (5 bases). The germline CDR1 and CDR2 sequences are SGDLS and YYNGEE. With 4 bases removed from V and 3 bases from J, the gap between germline ends came to 17 bases. The CDR3 is 16 residues long. The CDR3, as DNA: TGTGCCAGCAGCCAAGGACGGCAGGGATACTACAATGAGCAGTTCTTC. Translated: CASSQGRQGYYNEQFF. The complete variable domain, with remaining parts taken from reference TRBV9 and TRBJ2-1, reads DSGVTQTPKHLITATGQRVTLRCSPRSGDLSVYWYQQSLDQGLQFLIQYYNGEERAKGNILERFSAQQFPDLHSELNLSSLELGDSALYFCASSQGRQGYYNEQFFGPGTRLTVL.

This chain links TRBV6-6 with TRBJ2-7; TRBD2 agrees at 13 bases. The J segment lost 3 bases and the V segment lost 6 bases, leaving 11 bases of the junction unmatched. The CDR3 loop spans 17 amino acids. Per the germline V gene, CDR1 is MNHNY and CDR2 is SVGAGI (reference sequence). The CDR3 nucleotides read TGTGCCAGCAGGTATCCCGGGACTAGCGGGAACAGCTACGAGCAGTACTTC. Its translation: CASRYPGTSGNSYEQYF.

The chain is built from TRBV4-3 and TRBJ2-1; D gene unclear. Between the trimmed V and J ends, which lost 0 bases and 5 bases, there was a span of 8 bases. The length of the CDR3 is 14 residues. Germline values: CDR1 LGHNA, CDR2 YSLEER. CDR3 sequence reads: CASSQDGYNNEQFF. Written as DNA, the CDR3 is TGCGCCAGCAGCCAAGATGGATATAACAATGAGCAGTTCTTC.

The count of this clonotype is one. The V call is TRBV27, the J call TRBJ2-1; D is possibly TRBD2 (6 bases). This CDR3 spans 15 amino acids. Trimming removed 2 bases at V and 1 base at J, with 9 bases between. Germline lookup yields CDR1 MNHEY and CDR2 SMNVEV (reference sequence). CDR3 DNA sequence: TGTGCCAGCAGTTTAAGGGAGGTATCCTACAATGAGCAGTTCTTC. Protein: CASSLREVSYNEQFF.

The V call is TRBV15, the J call TRBJ1-2, with D unclear. This CDR3 is built from 15 residues. Germline V gene sequence: CDR1 LNHNV, CDR2 YYDKDF (reference sequence). V was clipped by 3 bases and J by 3 bases, with 14 bases between them. The CDR3 sequence is CATSSPIAGYYGYTF. The DNA of the CDR3 is TGTGCCACCAGCAGCCCCATTGCGGGGTACTATGGCTACACCTTC.

Worth noting for this clonotype: Germline is not matched at one junction end, which may reflect a read error. The chain employs TRBV10-2 and TRBJ2-7, with 8 positions matching TRBD2. Germline V gene sequence: CDR1 WSHSY, CDR2 SAAADI. The CDR3 is 15 amino acids. CDR3 loop: CAGSVRAGEGYEQYF. In DNA, the CDR3 is TGCGCCGGCAGCGTTCGAGCGGGAGAGGGCTACGAGCAGTACTTC.

The chain couples TRBV18 to TRBJ2-1; D is unclear. Trimming took off 1 base at V and 7 bases at J, with 11 bases between the two ends. The germline gives CDR1 KGHSH, CDR2 LQKENI. The CDR3 length is 14 residues. DNA for the CDR3: TGTGCCAGCTCACCACGGGAAGGTAGGAATGAGCAGTTCTTC. Amino acid sequence: CASSPREGRNEQFF.

The chain recombines TRBV6-6 with TRBJ2-4, with D perhaps matching TRBD1 (8 bases). The end of the DNA fits TRBJ2-7 better, so the J call may be wrong. Germline-derived CDR1 and CDR2 are MNHNY and SVGAGI (reference sequence). CDR3 length: 16 residues. The CDR3 is CASSYGNRGGRDEQYF. CDR3 bases: TGTGCCAGCAGTTACGGAAACAGGGGGGGGAGGGACGAGCAGTACTTC.

There are a few counts of this clonotype. V usage is TRBV7-8 and J usage is TRBJ2-1; D is unresolved. CDR3 size: 13 residues. Between the trimmed V and J ends, which lost 1 base and 3 bases, there was a span of 4 bases. The germline CDR1 and CDR2 sequences are SGHVS and FQNEAQ. The CDR3 is CASSLVGYNEQFF. CDR3 coding DNA: TGTGCCAGCAGCTTAGTCGGCTACAATGAGCAGTTCTTC.

This clonotype was detected a few times. CDR3 in DNA: TGTGCCAGCGCTCGGGGGAGCGGGGGGGTAGTGGGTACGCAGTATTTT. It specifies CASARGSGGVVGTQYF. The chain carries TRBV5-4 and TRBJ2-3, with 10 bases matching TRBD2. This CDR3 has 16 residues. The germline V gene has CDR1 SGHNT and CDR2 YYREEE (reference sequence). With V trimmed by 7 bases and J by 8 bases, 16 bases remained unmatched.

The genes are TRBV7-9 and TRBJ1-1; D might be TRBD1 (5 bases). The CDR3 spans 15 residues. With 6 bases removed from V and 1 base from J, the gap between germline ends came to 15 bases. CDR1 SEHNR and CDR2 FQNEAQ come from the germline V gene (reference sequence). For the CDR3, the DNA is TGTGCCAGCAGAGAAGAGACGGGGGGGAACACTGAAGCTTTCTTT. Its translation: CASREETGGNTEAFF.

This chain uses TRBV12-3 or TRBV12-4 with TRBJ2-5, with 7 bases that match TRBD1. The CDR3 loop spans 15 amino acids. V was clipped by 5 bases and J by 3 bases; unmatched bases: 9. The CDR3 loop is CASSPPTGAEETQYF. CDR3 sequence (DNA): TGTGCCAGCAGTCCCCCCACAGGGGCCGAAGAGACCCAGTACTTC.

This clonotype was seen a few times. This chain joins TRBV7-9 and TRBJ2-2; TRBD1 is a possible D gene (6 bases). CDR1 and CDR2 (germline): SEHNR, FQNEAQ (reference sequence). V dropped 2 bases and J dropped 0 bases, with 10 bases sitting between them. The CDR3 is 16 amino acids. The CDR3 loop reads CASSLSSGANTGELFF. The CDR3 nucleotides are TGTGCCAGCAGCTTAAGTTCAGGGGCGAACACCGGGGAGCTGTTTTTT.

This clonotype was picked up a small number of times. The chain joins TRBV6-2 or TRBV6-3 to TRBJ2-1; no definite D call. The length of the CDR3 is 13 residues. V lost 0 bases to trimming and J lost 8 bases, with 8 bases between them. CDR1 is MNHEY and CDR2 is SVGEGT in the germline V gene. For the CDR3, the DNA is TGTGCCAGCAGTTACTCCCCCACTTATGAGCAGTTCTTC. Its translation: CASSYSPTYEQFF.

This clonotype has only a few counts. The chain couples TRBV5-1 to TRBJ1-6, with 7 bases identical to TRBD1. Per germline, CDR1 SGHRS and CDR2 YFSETQ. The CDR3 sequence is 16 residues long. With 0 bases clipped from V and 10 bases from J, the junction kept 10 bases outside the gene matches. The CDR3 DNA reads as TGCGCCAGCAGCTTGGCAGGGGACAGTGGGCTGTCACCCCTCCACTTT. Residues: CASSLAGDSGLSPLHF.

This clonotype occurred a few times. The chain has TRBV7-2 and TRBJ2-3; D is ambiguous. V was clipped by 5 bases and J by 8 bases, with 8 bases between them. The CDR3 consists of 11 residues. From germline, CDR1 is SGHTA and CDR2 FQGNSA. CDR3 sequence reads: CASSPERTQYF. The CDR3 DNA follows: TGTGCCAGCAGCCCCGAACGTACGCAGTATTTT.

Only one count was recorded for this clonotype. The chain recombines TRBV6-2 or TRBV6-3 with TRBJ2-5; 15 nucleotides align to TRBD2. V lost 10 bases, J lost 11 bases, and 17 bases stayed unmatched. The germline CDR1 and CDR2 sequences are MNHEY and SVGEGT. The CDR3 has 16 residues. The DNA for the CDR3 is TGTGCCACCCAGGGACTAGCGGGGGGCAAACACAATGAGCAGTACTTC. Translation gives CATQGLAGGKHNEQYF.

This clonotype was seen a few times. The chain employs TRBV15 and TRBJ2-1, with 7 bases aligning to TRBD1. V dropped 5 bases and J dropped 4; count of bases not matched to a gene: 8. The CDR3 length is 15 residues. The germline gives CDR1 LNHNV, CDR2 YYDKDF (reference sequence). CDR3 in amino acids: CATSRRQGSYNEQFF. DNA of the CDR3: TGTGCCACCAGCCGCAGACAGGGATCTTACAATGAGCAGTTCTTC.

This clonotype appeared a few times. A much bigger clone sits one base away, suggesting this may be a read error. The gene calls are TRBV7-6 and TRBJ2-5; 11 nucleotides align to TRBD1. The trim removed 11 bases at V and 5 bases at J, leaving 7 bases unmatched. This CDR3 has 13 residues. The V gene's germline CDR1 is SGHVS and CDR2 FNYEAQ. The CDR3 here is CARGGTGGETQYF. The CDR3 DNA sequence: TGTGCCCGTGGCGGGACAGGGGGGGAGACCCAGTACTTC.

The chain has TRBV4-2 and TRBJ2-4; D call uncertain. The J call may be in error: the DNA end matches TRBJ2-7 better. There are 14 residues in the CDR3. Germline V CDR1 and CDR2: LGHNA, YNFKEQ. This chain's CDR3 is CASSQDSSVHEQYF. The CDR3 coding sequence is TGTGCCAGCAGCCAAGATTCTTCGGTCCACGAGCAGTACTTC.

Comments on this clonotype: A read error may explain this, as a much larger clone is one base away. The chain uses TRBV5-1 and TRBJ2-1, with D perhaps being TRBD1 or TRBD2 (5 bases each). The CDR3 covers 13 residues. Trimming left V 4 bases short and J 10 bases short, with 15 bases between. Germline CDR1 is SGHRS and CDR2 is YFSETQ. The CDR3 DNA follows: TGCGCCAGCAGCCCTAGGGACGTATACGAGCAGTTCTTC. Its protein is CASSPRDVYEQFF.

The genes are TRBV6-1 and TRBJ1-2, with no clear D. CDR3 length: 14 residues. Trimming took 2 bases from V and 2 from J, leaving 9 bases between them. Germline lookup yields CDR1 MNHNS and CDR2 SASEGT. The CDR3 DNA is TGTGCCAGCAGTGAACACGCTACAAACTATGGCTACACCTTC. Translating gives CASSEHATNYGYTF.

On this clonotype: Given a much more abundant clone one base away, this may be a read error. The chain has TRBV20-1 and TRBJ2-1, with TRBD2 matching over 10 bases. This CDR3 region has 14 residues. Germline lookup yields CDR1 DFQATT and CDR2 SNEGSKA (reference sequence). Here the CDR3 DNA reads TGCAGTGCTCCTAGCGGGAGCTCCTGCAATGAGCAGTTCTTC. It codes for CSAPSGSSCNEQFF.

This chain joins TRBV6-6 and TRBJ1-1, with a weak D call TRBD1 (6 bases). Germline V lookup: CDR1 MNHNY, CDR2 SVGAGI (reference sequence). The CDR3 runs 14 residues. Trimming stripped 10 bases from V and 0 bases from J, with 15 bases between. The CDR3 here is CATSGRGMNTEAFF. As DNA, the CDR3 is TGTGCCACTTCTGGCAGGGGCATGAACACTGAAGCTTTCTTT.

The sample holds one count of this clonotype. The chain has TRBV20-1 and TRBJ1-2; TRBD1 agrees at 10 bases. V shed 5 bases and J 7 bases; nucleotides not matched to a gene: 10. CDR1 is DFQATT and CDR2 is SNEGSKA in the germline V gene (reference sequence). The CDR3 loop spans 14 amino acids. The CDR3 DNA reads TGCAGTGCTCCCCCGGGACAGGGGAGCGGTGGCTACACCTTC. Protein: CSAPPGQGSGGYTF.

V gene TRBV12-3 or TRBV12-4 combines with J gene TRBJ2-3; D may be TRBD2 (7 bases). The CDR3 totals 15 residues. The germline V and J ends were trimmed by 6 bases and 4 bases, with 17 bases remaining between them. CDR3 amino acids: CASSPGGRRADTQYF. The CDR3 DNA reads TGTGCCAGCAGCCCGGGGGGCCGGCGCGCAGATACGCAGTATTTT.

Remarks on this clonotype: The junction departs from the called germline gene at one end, perhaps through a read error. The chain employs TRBV20-1 and TRBJ1-2, with no clear D. The CDR3 spans 14 residues. Germline loops: CDR1 DFQATT, CDR2 SNEGSKA (reference sequence). The CDR3 DNA sequence: TGCGGTGCTAGACCCAAGGACGGAGGCTATGGCTACACCTTC. Amino acids: CGARPKDGGYGYTF.

This clonotype has only a few counts. The chain is built from TRBV20-1 and TRBJ2-1, with D possibly TRBD2 on 5 matching bases. Germline V gene data show CDR1 as DFQATT and CDR2 as SNEGSKA (reference sequence). The CDR3 consists of 14 residues. Deletions cut 5 bases from V and 9 bases from J, with 20 bases between. The CDR3 reads CSAPPGRVRGEQFF. Written as DNA, the CDR3 is TGCAGTGCTCCCCCCGGGCGGGTTCGGGGTGAGCAGTTCTTC.

This clonotype appeared many times. V and J are TRBV6-5 and TRBJ2-7; no reliable D call. Germline V gene sequence: CDR1 MNHEY, CDR2 SVGAGI. The ends were cut back, 6 bases at V and 0 bases at J, with 9 bases in the middle. CDR3 length: 13 amino acids. The CDR3 coding sequence is TGTGCCAGCAGCCCTAGAAGCTCCTACGAGCAGTACTTC. It codes for CASSPRSSYEQYF.

V gene TRBV3-1 combines with J gene TRBJ2-7; D gene unclear. The CDR3 loop spans 19 amino acids. Germline CDR1 is LGHDT and CDR2 is YNNKEL (reference sequence). Between the trimmed V and J ends, which lost 2 bases and 3 bases, there was a span of 26 bases. The CDR3 protein is CASSQSHLVVGSDLYEQYF. DNA of the CDR3: TGTGCCAGCAGCCAAAGTCATTTGGTGGTAGGGTCCGATCTCTACGAGCAGTACTTC.

A single count supports this clonotype. The chain carries TRBV29-1 and TRBJ2-3, with unresolved D. The germline V and J ends were trimmed by 3 bases and 2 bases, with 9 bases remaining between them. This CDR3 is built from 13 residues. Germline V gene lookup returns CDR1 SQVTM and CDR2 ANQGSEA. CDR3 sequence reads: CSVDLFDTDTQYF. The CDR3 DNA is TGCAGCGTTGATCTCTTCGACACAGATACGCAGTATTTT.